The T cell receptor beta chain under discussion was sequenced for a study of blood T cell repertoires in COVID-19. Study-wide background: Sources were T cells, B-cell-depleted T cells, or PBMCs; the material itself was cDNA or gDNA.

The protocol was immunoSEQ multiplex PCR, while the TCRdb copy is restricted to in-frame clones and leaves out a portion. The sample includes 150,000 to 200,000 clones, approximately 82% of them seen just once. V dropped 5 bases and J dropped 3; count of bases not matched to a gene: 6. CDR3 length equals 15 residues. The germline V gene has CDR1 MDHEN and CDR2 SYDVKM. The chain joins TRBV28 to TRBJ2-4; 8 bases match TRBD1. The sample was peripheral blood. The sequence was obtained from a human donor with acute or convalescent COVID-19. The donor label of this sample is uncertain. Here the CDR3 reads CASSPRTGFKNIQYF. CDR3 bases: TGTGCCAGCAGTCCCCGGACAGGGTTCAAAAACATTCAGTACTTC.